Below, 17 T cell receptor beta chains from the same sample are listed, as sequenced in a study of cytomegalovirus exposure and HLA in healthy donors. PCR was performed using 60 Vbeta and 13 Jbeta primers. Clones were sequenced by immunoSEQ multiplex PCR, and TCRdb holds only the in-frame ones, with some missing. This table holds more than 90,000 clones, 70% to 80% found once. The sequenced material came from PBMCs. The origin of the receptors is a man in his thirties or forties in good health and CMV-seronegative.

The CDR3 spells CASSATGGLGGYTF. The CDR3 DNA reads as TGTGCCAGCAGTGCAACAGGGGGTCTGGGTGGCTACACCTTC. The V and J genes are TRBV6-1 and TRBJ1-2; 8 bases agree with TRBD1. There are 14 residues in the CDR3. Germline V CDR1 and CDR2: MNHNS, SASEGT. The J segment lost 7 bases and the V segment lost 4 bases, leaving 8 bases of the junction unmatched.

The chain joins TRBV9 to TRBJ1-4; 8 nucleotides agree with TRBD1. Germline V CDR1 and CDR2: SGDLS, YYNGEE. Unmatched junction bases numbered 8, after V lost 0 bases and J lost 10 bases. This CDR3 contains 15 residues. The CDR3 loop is CASSVGTGSRRKLFF. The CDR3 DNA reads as TGTGCCAGCAGCGTAGGGACAGGGTCCCGAAGAAAACTGTTTTTT.

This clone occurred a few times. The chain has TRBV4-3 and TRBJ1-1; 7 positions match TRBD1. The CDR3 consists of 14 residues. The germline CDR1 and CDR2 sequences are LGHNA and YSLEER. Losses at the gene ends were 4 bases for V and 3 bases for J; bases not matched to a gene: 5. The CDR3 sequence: CASSLTGSDTEAFF. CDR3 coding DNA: TGCGCCAGCAGCCTGACAGGGTCTGACACTGAAGCTTTCTTT.

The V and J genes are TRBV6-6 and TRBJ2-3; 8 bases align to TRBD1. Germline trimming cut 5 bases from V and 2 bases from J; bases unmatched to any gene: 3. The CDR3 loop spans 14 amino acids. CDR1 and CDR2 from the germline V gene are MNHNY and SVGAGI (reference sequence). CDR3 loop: CASSRQGNTDTQYF. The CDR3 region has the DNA TGTGCCAGCAGTCGACAGGGGAACACAGATACGCAGTATTTT.

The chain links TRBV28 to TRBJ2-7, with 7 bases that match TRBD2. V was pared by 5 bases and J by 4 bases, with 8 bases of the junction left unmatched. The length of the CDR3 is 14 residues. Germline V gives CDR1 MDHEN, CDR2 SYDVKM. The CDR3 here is CASSKALAKYEQYV. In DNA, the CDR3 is TGTGCCAGCAGTAAAGCACTAGCGAAGTACGAGCAGTACGTC.

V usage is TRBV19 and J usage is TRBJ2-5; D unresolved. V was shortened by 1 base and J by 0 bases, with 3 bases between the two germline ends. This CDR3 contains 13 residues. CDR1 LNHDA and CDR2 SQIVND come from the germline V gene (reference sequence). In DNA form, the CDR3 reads TGTGCCAGTAGTATAGGTAACCAAGAGACCCAGTACTTC. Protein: CASSIGNQETQYF.

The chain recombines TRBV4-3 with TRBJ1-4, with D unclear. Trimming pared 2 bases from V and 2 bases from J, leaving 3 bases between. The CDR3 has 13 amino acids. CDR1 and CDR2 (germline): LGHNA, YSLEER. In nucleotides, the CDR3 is TGCGCCAGCAGCCAACTTACTAATGAAAAACTGTTTTTT. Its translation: CASSQLTNEKLFF.

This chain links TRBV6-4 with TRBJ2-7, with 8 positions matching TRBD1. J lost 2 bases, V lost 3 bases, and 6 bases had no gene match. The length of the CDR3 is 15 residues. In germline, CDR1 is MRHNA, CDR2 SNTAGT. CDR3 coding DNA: TGTGCCAGCAGTGAGGGGTCAGGGGGCACCTACGAGCAGTACTTC. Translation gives CASSEGSGGTYEQYF.

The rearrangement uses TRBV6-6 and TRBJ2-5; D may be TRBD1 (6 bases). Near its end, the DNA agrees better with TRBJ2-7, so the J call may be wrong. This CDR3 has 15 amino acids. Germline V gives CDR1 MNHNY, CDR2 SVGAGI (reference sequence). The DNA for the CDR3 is TGTGCCAGCAGTTACGCGGACAGCTTCTACTACGAGCAGTACTTC. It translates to CASSYADSFYYEQYF.

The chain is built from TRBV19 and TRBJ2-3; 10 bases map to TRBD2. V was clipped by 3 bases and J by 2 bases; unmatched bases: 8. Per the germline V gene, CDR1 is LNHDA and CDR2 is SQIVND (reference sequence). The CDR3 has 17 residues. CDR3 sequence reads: CASSIRRTSGSTDTQYF. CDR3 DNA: TGTGCCAGTAGTATCAGAAGGACTAGCGGTTCCACAGATACGCAGTATTTT.

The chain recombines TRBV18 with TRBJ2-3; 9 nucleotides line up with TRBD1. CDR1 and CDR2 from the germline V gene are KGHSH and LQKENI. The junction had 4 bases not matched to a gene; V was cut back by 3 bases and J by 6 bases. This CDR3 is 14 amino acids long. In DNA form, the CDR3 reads TGTGCCAGCTCACCCGGGACAGGGTCGGATACGCAGTATTTT. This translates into CASSPGTGSDTQYF.

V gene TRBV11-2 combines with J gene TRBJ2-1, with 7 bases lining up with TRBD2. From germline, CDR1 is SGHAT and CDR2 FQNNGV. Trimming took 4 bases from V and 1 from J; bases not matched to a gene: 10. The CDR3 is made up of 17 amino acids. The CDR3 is CASSSLAGVGSYNEQFF. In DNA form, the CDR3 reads TGTGCCAGCAGCTCCCTGGCGGGAGTAGGGTCCTACAATGAGCAGTTCTTC.

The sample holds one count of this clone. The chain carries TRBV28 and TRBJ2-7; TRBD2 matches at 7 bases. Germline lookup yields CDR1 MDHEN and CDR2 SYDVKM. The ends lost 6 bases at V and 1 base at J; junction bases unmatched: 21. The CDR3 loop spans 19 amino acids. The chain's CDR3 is CASRLPWGRAVAESYEQYV. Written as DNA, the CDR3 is TGTGCCAGCAGGCTGCCTTGGGGGAGGGCCGTCGCGGAGTCCTACGAGCAGTACGTC.

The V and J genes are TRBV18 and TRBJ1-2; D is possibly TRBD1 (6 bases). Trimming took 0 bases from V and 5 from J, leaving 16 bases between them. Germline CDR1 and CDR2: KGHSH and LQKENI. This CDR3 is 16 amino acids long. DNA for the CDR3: TGTGCCAGCTCACCACCGGTACAGGGAATCGGATATGGCTACACCTTC. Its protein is CASSPPVQGIGYGYTF.

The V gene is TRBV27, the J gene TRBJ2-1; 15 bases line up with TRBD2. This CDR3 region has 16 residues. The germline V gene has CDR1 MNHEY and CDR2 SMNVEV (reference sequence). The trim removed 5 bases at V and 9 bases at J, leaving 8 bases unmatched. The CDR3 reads CASSPTGTSGRFEQFF. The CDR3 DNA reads TGTGCCAGCAGTCCCACCGGGACTAGCGGGAGGTTTGAGCAGTTCTTC.

Here the CDR3 reads CASSLSRTGETTEAFF. The CDR3 DNA is TGTGCCAGCAGCCTATCGAGGACAGGGGAGACCACTGAAGCTTTCTTT. The rearrangement uses TRBV6-6 and TRBJ1-1; 9 bases map to TRBD1. The CDR3 is 16 residues long. Germline V CDR1 and CDR2: MNHNY, SVGAGI (reference sequence). V gave up 6 bases and J gave up 4 bases; unmatched junction bases: 12.

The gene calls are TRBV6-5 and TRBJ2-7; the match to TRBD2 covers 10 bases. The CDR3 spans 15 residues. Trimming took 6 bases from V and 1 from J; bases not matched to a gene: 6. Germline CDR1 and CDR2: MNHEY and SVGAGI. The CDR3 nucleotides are TGTGCCAGCAGATTTGGTAGCGGGAGGTCCTACGAGCAGTACGTC. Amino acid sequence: CASRFGSGRSYEQYV.